A single sample gave rise to the 30 T cell receptor beta chains below, sequenced in a study of blood T cell repertoires in COVID-19. TCRdb's table, derived via immunoSEQ multiplex PCR, lists solely in-frame clones and lacks some. The data contain approximately 150,000 clones, roughly 93% of them seen just once; the ten biggest clones take up around 5.1%. Sample: peripheral blood. The receptors here all came from a man between 18 and 29 years old with COVID-19, enrolled during active disease.

The DNA of the CDR3 is TGTGCCAGCAGCGCCAAGGACAGAGCGTACGAGCAGTACTTC. Its protein is CASSAKDRAYEQYF. The V call is TRBV9, the J call TRBJ2-7, with D possibly matching TRBD1 (6 bases). Trimming shortened V by 3 bases and J by 4 bases, and 14 bases separated the two germline ends. Germline CDR1 and CDR2: SGDLS and YYNGEE. This CDR3 is built from 14 residues.

This clone was detected once. The V call is TRBV5-4, the J call TRBJ2-2, with 9 bases aligning to TRBD2. V gave up 4 bases and J gave up 10 bases; unmatched junction bases: 14. This CDR3 is built from 16 residues. Germline CDR1 and CDR2: SGHNT and YYREEE (reference sequence). CDR3 coding DNA: TGTGCCAGCAGCCGACCCGTGGCGGGAGGGCAGGAGGAGCTGTTTTTT. It specifies CASSRPVAGGQEELFF.

The chain combines TRBV9 with TRBJ2-1, with 12 positions matching TRBD2. Unmatched junction bases numbered 5, after V lost 4 bases and J lost 0 bases. The CDR3 loop spans 17 amino acids. Germline values: CDR1 SGDLS, CDR2 YYNGEE. CDR3 sequence: CASSTGLAGVSYNEQFF. The CDR3 region has the DNA TGTGCCAGCAGCACGGGACTAGCGGGTGTCTCCTACAATGAGCAGTTCTTC.

The chain couples TRBV9 to TRBJ2-7, with 10 bases fitting TRBD1. The germline CDR1 and CDR2 sequences are SGDLS and YYNGEE. The CDR3 spans 18 residues. Losses at the gene ends were 3 bases for V and 2 bases for J; bases not matched to a gene: 14. In nucleotides, the CDR3 is TGTGCCAGCAGCGAGCAAATCGGGACAGGGGATTTAGCCTACGAGCAGTACTTC. This sequence encodes CASSEQIGTGDLAYEQYF.

This chain uses TRBV7-8 with TRBJ2-3; D gene ambiguous. Between the trimmed V and J ends, which lost 7 bases and 6 bases, there was a span of 20 bases. The length of the CDR3 is 15 residues. Germline loops: CDR1 SGHVS, CDR2 FQNEAQ. As DNA, the CDR3 is TGTGCCAGCAACTACCTACCCCTTTTCGTGGATACGCAGTATTTT. Amino acid sequence: CASNYLPLFVDTQYF.

This sequence joins TRBV6-5 and TRBJ1-2, with D possibly TRBD1 on 6 matching bases. From germline, CDR1 is MNHEY and CDR2 SVGAGI. The CDR3 totals 14 residues. Trimming removed 3 bases from V and 3 bases from J, with 11 bases in between. CDR3 bases: TGTGCCAGCAGTTATAGGCGACAGGACTATGGCTACACCTTC. Encoded protein: CASSYRRQDYGYTF.

J is TRBJ2-3 and V is TRBV7-2; 11 bases are shared with TRBD2. With V trimmed by 2 bases and J by 6 bases, 4 bases remained unmatched. CDR3 length equals 15 residues. Germline loops: CDR1 SGHTA, CDR2 FQGNSA. CDR3 residues: CASSLTSGSLDTQYF. The CDR3 DNA follows: TGTGCCAGCAGCTTAACTAGCGGGAGCCTTGATACGCAGTATTTT.

V usage is TRBV27 and J usage is TRBJ2-7, with a tentative D call TRBD1 (5 bases). The germline V gene encodes CDR1 MNHEY and CDR2 SMNVEV (reference sequence). This CDR3 is built from 16 residues. V lost 5 bases to trimming and J lost 0 bases, with 17 bases between them. CDR3 region: CASSHRQKALSYEQYF. CDR3 DNA: TGTGCCAGCAGTCATAGACAGAAAGCCCTCTCCTACGAGCAGTACTTC.

CDR3 region: CASSQSRSWNTEAFF. CDR3 nucleotides: TGTGCCAGCAGCCAATCTAGGTCGTGGAACACTGAAGCTTTCTTT. The rearrangement uses TRBV3-1 (or the pseudogene TRBV3-2) and TRBJ1-1; D call uncertain. The germline V and J ends were trimmed by 2 bases and 1 base, with 11 bases remaining between them. Germline assignment: CDR1 LGHDT and CDR2 YNNKEL (reference sequence). This CDR3 has 15 amino acids.

The V call is TRBV11-2, the J call TRBJ1-5; 9 positions match TRBD1. V lost 5 bases and J lost 0; bases outside the gene matches: 8. The CDR3 length is 17 residues. The V gene's germline CDR1 is SGHAT and CDR2 FQNNGV. DNA of the CDR3: TGTGCCAGCAGCCTCGGGACAGGGTTGGGTAGCAATCAGCCCCAGCATTTT. It is translated as CASSLGTGLGSNQPQHF.

The chain is built from TRBV30 and TRBJ1-2; D remains unclear. The V gene's germline CDR1 is GTSNPN and CDR2 SVGIG (reference sequence). V dropped 0 bases and J dropped 0 bases, with 14 bases sitting between them. The CDR3 totals 16 residues. The CDR3 bases are TGTGCCTGGAGTGTCGAACACGCTTCCTCTAACTATGGCTACACCTTC. Translating it yields CAWSVEHASSNYGYTF.

The chain has TRBV27 and TRBJ2-7, with TRBD1 as a possible D gene (6 bases). The germline V and J ends were trimmed by 4 bases and 0 bases, with 10 bases remaining between them. The CDR3 consists of 14 residues. Germline V gene lookup returns CDR1 MNHEY and CDR2 SMNVEV (reference sequence). CDR3 DNA sequence: TGTGCCAGCAGTTCCAGACAGGACTCCTACGAGCAGTACTTC. It translates to CASSSRQDSYEQYF.

This sequence joins TRBV6-5 and TRBJ1-6; D is uncertain. The CDR3 is 12 amino acids. Germline V gene lookup returns CDR1 MNHEY and CDR2 SVGAGI. V was clipped by 5 bases and J by 6 bases, with 5 bases between them. DNA for the CDR3: TGTGCCAGCAGTACTCCTAATTCACCCCTCCACTTT. Translation: CASSTPNSPLHF.

CDR3 residues: CASGRDTYGYTF. The CDR3 DNA reads TGTGCCAGCGGAAGGGACACCTATGGCTACACCTTC. This rearrangement joins TRBV7-9 to TRBJ1-2, with a tentative D call TRBD1 (6 bases). Trimming pared 8 bases from V and 4 bases from J, leaving 11 bases between. The CDR3 is made up of 12 amino acids. Germline assignment: CDR1 SEHNR and CDR2 FQNEAQ (reference sequence).

The rearrangement joins TRBV9 to TRBJ1-2; D is uncertain. Germline CDR1 and CDR2: SGDLS and YYNGEE. The CDR3 sequence is 14 residues long. Trimming took off 3 bases at V and 5 bases at J, with 14 bases between the two ends. The CDR3 spells CASSGTTGKYGYTF. The CDR3 bases are TGTGCCAGCAGCGGAACAACGGGAAAATATGGCTACACCTTC.

The chain couples TRBV2 to TRBJ1-4, with 9 nucleotides matching TRBD1. This CDR3 spans 15 amino acids. V lost 6 bases to trimming and J lost 0 bases; unmatched junction nucleotides: 2. Germline lookup yields CDR1 SNHLY and CDR2 FYNNEI. The CDR3 loop reads CASRTGGSTNEKLFF. The CDR3 nucleotides read TGTGCCAGCAGGACAGGGGGATCAACTAATGAAAAACTGTTTTTT.

The V gene is TRBV28, the J gene TRBJ2-7; 7 nucleotides line up with TRBD1. Trimming cost V 10 bases and J 5 bases; bases outside gene matches: 11. This CDR3 spans 13 amino acids. Per the germline V gene, CDR1 is MDHEN and CDR2 is SYDVKM. In nucleotides, the CDR3 is TGTGCCACCGAGGGGACAGATGTCGACGAGCAGTACTTC. Its translation is CATEGTDVDEQYF.

The count of this clone is one. The chain couples TRBV4-1 to TRBJ2-1, with 12 bases matching TRBD2. The CDR3 totals 17 residues. The trim removed 1 base at V and 8 bases at J, leaving 9 bases unmatched. Germline V gene sequence: CDR1 MGHRA, CDR2 YSYEKL. This CDR3 is CASSQGLRLAGVDEQFF. The CDR3 DNA follows: TGCGCCAGCAGCCAAGGCCTTCGACTAGCGGGAGTAGATGAGCAGTTCTTC.

The chain carries TRBV14 and TRBJ2-7; maybe TRBD1 (6 bases). Germline lookup yields CDR1 SGHDN and CDR2 FVKESK. The V end lost 4 bases, the J end lost 4 bases, and 17 bases lay between the germline ends. The CDR3 is 15 residues long. The CDR3 spells CASSPRDNSWYEQYF. The CDR3 DNA reads as TGTGCCAGCAGCCCCCGGGACAATTCCTGGTACGAGCAGTACTTC.

The rearrangement links TRBV5-1 to TRBJ1-1, with 8 bases that match TRBD1. The junction had 3 bases not matched to a gene; V was cut back by 3 bases and J by 5 bases. The germline V gene encodes CDR1 SGHRS and CDR2 YFSETQ. This CDR3 has 13 residues. The CDR3 coding sequence is TGCGCCAGCAGCTCACAGGGGGGGACTGAAGCTTTCTTT. Translating it yields CASSSQGGTEAFF.

A remark on this clone: The junction and the germline gene differ at one end; a read error may be behind it. The chain recombines TRBV6-2 or TRBV6-3 with TRBJ2-7; the match to TRBD2 covers 11 bases. This CDR3 comprises 12 residues. The germline V gene encodes CDR1 MNHEY and CDR2 SVGEGT. CDR3 sequence (DNA): TGTGCCAGCAGTTACGGGGGGACTAGCGGCAACTTC. The encoded protein is CASSYGGTSGNF.

The CDR3 DNA follows: TGTGCCAGCCCAGGCTGGGACAGCCAAGAGACCCAGTACTTC. It is translated as CASPGWDSQETQYF. The chain links TRBV6-5 to TRBJ2-5, with TRBD1 matching over 7 bases. The CDR3 is made up of 14 amino acids. CDR1 MNHEY and CDR2 SVGAGI come from the germline V gene. J was trimmed by 1 base and V by 8 bases; bases with no gene match: 7.

The chain carries TRBV9 and TRBJ2-1; weak D call: TRBD2 (5 bases). Germline-derived CDR1 and CDR2 are SGDLS and YYNGEE. Trimming pared 3 bases from V and 7 bases from J, leaving 17 bases between. CDR3 length: 15 residues. Here the CDR3 DNA reads TGTGCCAGCAGCGCGGACGCGGGTGTTTTGAATGAGCAGTTCTTC. Translation gives CASSADAGVLNEQFF.

This chain joins TRBV7-2 and TRBJ2-3, with TRBD1 matching over 7 bases. V lost 5 bases, J lost 6 bases, and 11 bases stayed unmatched. Germline V gene sequence: CDR1 SGHTA, CDR2 FQGNSA. The CDR3 runs to 15 residues. In nucleotides, the CDR3 is TGTGCCAGCAGCCGTAGGGCAGGGGGTTTGGATACGCAGTATTTT. This translates into CASSRRAGGLDTQYF. Looking up the rest from reference TRBV7-2 and TRBJ2-3 gives the full variable domain: GAGVSQSPSNKVTEKGKDVELRCDPISGHTALYWYRQSLGQGLEFLIYFQGNSAPDKSGLPSDRFSAERTGGSVSTLTIQRTQQEDSAVYLCASSRRAGGLDTQYFGPGTRLTVL.

V is TRBV11-3 and J is TRBJ2-7; TRBD2 agrees at 8 bases. Trimming removed 7 bases from V and 7 bases from J; junction bases left unmatched: 18. Per the germline V gene, CDR1 is SGHNT and CDR2 is YENEEA. This CDR3 region has 16 residues. The CDR3 region has the DNA TGTGCCAGCACGACGAGCGAGACGGGAGGGCCTTGGGAGCAGTACTTC. Translating gives CASTTSETGGPWEQYF.

V is TRBV10-3 and J is TRBJ2-2; 8 nucleotides agree with TRBD1. V shed 10 bases, J shed 1 base, and the junction held 5 bases outside the gene matches. Germline loops: CDR1 ENHRY, CDR2 SYGVKD. There are 14 residues in the CDR3. CDR3 in amino acids: CATSGGQNTGELFF. The CDR3 coding sequence is TGTGCCACCTCAGGGGGCCAGAACACCGGGGAGCTGTTTTTT.

V gene TRBV18 combines with J gene TRBJ1-1; 8 positions match TRBD1. The CDR3 totals 14 residues. V lost 6 bases to trimming and J lost 5 bases; unmatched junction nucleotides: 8. From germline, CDR1 is KGHSH and CDR2 LQKENI. CDR3 in amino acids: CASSPRGRRTEAFF. CDR3 sequence (DNA): TGTGCCAGCTCGCCCAGGGGGCGCCGGACTGAAGCTTTCTTT. Drawing the rest from reference TRBV18 and TRBJ1-1, the complete variable domain is NAGVMQNPRHLVRRRGQEARLRCSPMKGHSHVYWYRQLPEEGLKFMVYLQKENIIDESGMPKERFSAEFPKEGPSILRIQQVVRGDSAAYFCASSPRGRRTEAFFGQGTRLTVV.

This chain joins TRBV12-3 or TRBV12-4 and TRBJ2-2, with D maybe TRBD2 (6 bases). The CDR3 length is 13 residues. The V gene lost 3 bases and the J gene lost 4 bases, with 6 bases spanning the gap. The CDR3 here is CASSLGGTGELFF. For the CDR3, the DNA is TGTGCCAGCAGTTTGGGGGGCACCGGGGAGCTGTTTTTT.

The chain recombines TRBV28 with TRBJ2-7, with 7 bases identical to TRBD2. Germline values: CDR1 MDHEN, CDR2 SYDVKM. The CDR3 sequence is 15 residues long. Trimming at V came to 3 bases and at J to 3 bases, leaving 8 bases not matched to a gene. CDR3 DNA: TGTGCCAGCAGTTTTTATGGCGGGAGAGGCTACGAGCAGTACTTC. This sequence encodes CASSFYGGRGYEQYF.

This clone was seen a single time. The chain combines TRBV7-9 with TRBJ2-7, with TRBD1 matching 8 bases. Germline V lookup: CDR1 SEHNR, CDR2 FQNEAQ (reference sequence). The ends lost 5 bases at V and 7 bases at J; junction bases unmatched: 10. The CDR3 totals 14 residues. The CDR3 is CASSPGTGPWEQYF. CDR3 in DNA: TGTGCCAGCAGCCCCGGGACAGGACCTTGGGAGCAGTACTTC.